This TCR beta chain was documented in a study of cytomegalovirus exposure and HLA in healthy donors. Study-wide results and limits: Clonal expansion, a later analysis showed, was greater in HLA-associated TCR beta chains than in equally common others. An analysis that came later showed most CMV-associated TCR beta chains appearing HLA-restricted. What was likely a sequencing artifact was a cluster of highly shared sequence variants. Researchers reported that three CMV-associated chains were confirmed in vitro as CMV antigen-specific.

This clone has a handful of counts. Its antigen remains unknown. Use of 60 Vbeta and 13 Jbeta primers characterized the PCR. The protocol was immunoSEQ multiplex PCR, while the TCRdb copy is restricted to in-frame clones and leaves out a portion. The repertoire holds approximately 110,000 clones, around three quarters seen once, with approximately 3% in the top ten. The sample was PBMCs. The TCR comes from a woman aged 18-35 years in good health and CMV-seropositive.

The CDR3 reads CASSVSIYSGNTIYF. In nucleotides, the CDR3 is TGTGCCAGCAGCGTATCTATATACTCCGGAAACACCATATATTTT. This sequence joins TRBV9 and TRBJ1-3; D is unresolved. Germline CDR1 and CDR2: SGDLS and YYNGEE. Deletions cut 1 base from V and 4 bases from J, with 12 bases between. This CDR3 comprises 15 residues.